A selection of T cell receptor beta chains follows, all from one sample in a study of blood T cell repertoires in COVID-19. Profiled with immunoSEQ multiplex PCR; TCRdb holds only in-frame clones, not every one. The sample shows some 86,000 clones, 65% to 85% of them seen only once. Sequenced input: peripheral blood. The receptors were gathered from a woman older than 75 with active or convalescent COVID-19. Both conserved end residues are part of each CDR3. D genes are given only for firm matches. Size values are once, few and many counts, or a class for expanded clones, and some rows have none.

j_call	clone_size	v_call	d_call	cdr3_aa	cdr3_nt
TRBJ1-2	NA	TRBV6-6	TRBD1	CATARTGGYGYTF	TGTGCCACCGCCCGGACAGGGGGTTATGGCTACACCTTC
TRBJ2-2	NA	TRBV30	NA	CAWGLGGELFF	TGTGCCTGGGGCCTCGGCGGGGAGCTGTTTTTT
TRBJ1-1	NA	TRBV5-5	NA	CASSLHRDTIWGTEAFF	TGTGCCAGCAGCTTACACCGGGACACAATTTGGGGCACTGAAGCTTTCTTT
TRBJ2-2	NA	TRBV18	TRBD1	CASSSGTGNTGELFF	TGTGCCAGCTCTTCCGGGACAGGGAACACCGGGGAGCTGTTTTTT
TRBJ1-2	NA	TRBV5-1	NA	CASSLPGADGYTF	TGCGCCAGCAGCTTGCCAGGGGCTGATGGCTACACCTTC
TRBJ2-7	NA	TRBV27	TRBD1	CASSLGDSTVQYF	TGTGCCAGCAGTTTAGGGGACAGTACGGTGCAGTACTTC
TRBJ1-2	NA	TRBV5-1	TRBD1	CASQAGTGRREGYGYTF	TGCGCCAGCCAGGCCGGGACAGGGCGACGTGAGGGCTATGGCTACACCTTC
TRBJ1-6	NA	TRBV7-9	NA	CASSSGVTRYNSPLHF	TGTGCCAGCAGCTCAGGGGTGACAAGGTATAATTCACCCCTCCACTTT
TRBJ1-1	NA	TRBV5-1	NA	CASSLAKTGTNTEAFF	TGCGCCAGCAGCTTGGCCAAGACAGGCACGAACACTGAAGCTTTCTTT
TRBJ1-3	few	TRBV19	NA	CASSPQASGNTIYF	TGTGCCAGTAGTCCCCAGGCCTCTGGAAACACCATATATTTT
TRBJ1-5	NA	TRBV19	NA	CASRSLGHGQPQHF	TGTGCCAGTAGAAGTCTGGGACATGGTCAGCCCCAGCATTTT
TRBJ2-1	once	TRBV7-9	NA	CASSLVGAGGSNEQFF	TGTGCCAGCAGCTTAGTTGGAGCCGGGGGATCCAATGAGCAGTTCTTC
TRBJ2-7	NA	TRBV4-2	TRBD2	CASSQDGTSARYEQYF	TGTGCCAGCAGCCAGGATGGGACTAGCGCGAGGTACGAGCAGTACTTC
TRBJ1-2	NA	TRBV21-1	NA	CASSTCGRRGRGVYYGYTF	TGTGCCAGCAGCACCTGCGGTCGCAGGGGGCGAGGAGTGTACTATGGCTACACCTTC
TRBJ2-3	NA	TRBV5-1	TRBD1	CASIGQPGGEDTQYF	TGCGCCAGCATCGGCCAGCCAGGGGGCGAGGATACGCAGTATTTT
TRBJ2-4	NA	TRBV5-1	TRBD2	CASSLATVGLADIQYF	TGCGCCAGCAGCTTGGCCACGGTCGGACTAGCCGACATTCAGTACTTC
TRBJ2-7	NA	TRBV27	NA	CASSLGLSYEQYF	TGTGCCAGCAGTTTAGGGCTCTCCTACGAGCAGTACTTC
TRBJ1-2	once	TRBV9	NA	CASSTRGTVGYGYTF	TGTGCCAGCAGCACCAGGGGAACGGTGGGCTATGGCTACACCTTC
TRBJ2-7	NA	TRBV3-1/TRBV3-2	TRBD2	CASGTSGYEQYF	TGTGCCTCCGGGACTAGCGGTTACGAGCAGTACTTC
TRBJ1-5	NA	TRBV5-1	TRBD1	CASSLAGQVDQPQHF	TGCGCCAGCAGCTTGGCAGGACAGGTAGATCAGCCCCAGCATTTT
TRBJ2-3	NA	TRBV5-5	TRBD2	CASSFLAGGPSDTQYF	TGTGCCAGCAGCTTTCTAGCGGGGGGGCCTTCAGATACGCAGTATTTT
TRBJ2-2	NA	TRBV28	TRBD2	CASSLWGGGPSPGELFF	TGTGCCAGCAGTTTATGGGGGGGAGGGCCCTCACCCGGGGAGCTGTTTTTT
TRBJ1-1	NA	TRBV2	NA	CASGKEMNTEAFF	TGTGCCAGCGGCAAGGAGATGAACACTGAAGCTTTCTTT
TRBJ2-3	NA	TRBV6-2/TRBV6-3	NA	CASSLQGTDTQYF	TGTGCCAGCAGCCTCCAGGGAACAGATACGCAGTATTTT
TRBJ2-2	NA	TRBV15	TRBD1	CATSRGPDRGSYDGTGELFF	TGTGCCACCAGCAGAGGACCGGACAGGGGATCATACGATGGGACCGGGGAGCTGTTTTTT
TRBJ2-6	NA	TRBV11-3	NA	CASSLSGANVLTF	TGTGCCAGCAGCCTATCTGGGGCCAACGTCCTGACTTTC
TRBJ1-6	NA	TRBV10-1	TRBD1	CACIRDSPNSPLHF	TGCGCCTGTATCCGGGACAGTCCAAATTCACCCCTCCACTTT
TRBJ1-4	few	TRBV7-9	TRBD1	CASRSGTGVGEKLFF	TGTGCCAGCCGATCCGGAACAGGGGTCGGAGAAAAACTGTTTTTT
TRBJ2-2	few	TRBV6-5	NA	CASSPRAGGPGELFF	TGTGCCAGCAGTCCCCGGGCAGGAGGACCCGGGGAGCTGTTTTTT
TRBJ2-1	NA	TRBV10-1	NA	CASSESLRGATNEQFF	TGCGCCAGCAGTGAGTCGCTTCGGGGGGCGACCAATGAGCAGTTCTTC
TRBJ2-3	NA	TRBV6-1	TRBD2	CASSEPGRGADTQYF	TGTGCCAGCAGTGAGCCCGGGAGGGGAGCAGATACGCAGTATTTT
TRBJ1-2	once	TRBV5-1	TRBD1	CASSLALQGLNYGYTF	TGCGCCAGCAGCTTGGCTTTACAGGGGCTGAACTATGGCTACACCTTC
TRBJ1-1	NA	TRBV11-2	NA	CASSSQGVNTEAFF	TGTGCCAGCAGCTCACAGGGCGTGAACACTGAAGCTTTCTTT
TRBJ1-4	NA	TRBV19	TRBD1	CASSMGTGFDKLFF	TGTGCCAGTAGTATGGGGACAGGATTTGACAAACTGTTTTTT
TRBJ1-1	NA	TRBV30	NA	CAWSGDGGTEAFF	TGTGCCTGGAGTGGGGACGGGGGGACTGAAGCTTTCTTT
TRBJ2-3	NA	TRBV7-9	TRBD2	CASSTSSGGPDTQYF	TGTGCCAGCAGCACTTCTAGCGGGGGGCCAGATACGCAGTATTTT
TRBJ1-1	NA	TRBV15	NA	CATSRDLAAINTEAFF	TGTGCCACCAGCAGAGATTTAGCCGCGATAAACACTGAAGCTTTCTTT
TRBJ2-7	NA	TRBV5-4	NA	CASSVRAGYEQYF	TGTGCCAGCAGCGTACGCGCGGGTTACGAGCAGTACTTC
TRBJ1-2	NA	TRBV28	NA	CASSLGRGYGGYTF	TGTGCCAGCAGTTTAGGCAGGGGATATGGGGGCTACACCTTC
TRBJ2-1	NA	TRBV5-1	TRBD2	CASSRASGGGDEQFF	TGCGCCAGCAGCCGAGCTAGCGGGGGGGGCGATGAGCAGTTCTTC
TRBJ1-3	NA	TRBV7-2	NA	CASSLIPRPGYSGNTIYF	TGTGCCAGCAGCTTAATTCCCCGGCCAGGGTACTCTGGAAACACCATATATTTT
TRBJ1-4	NA	TRBV4-1	NA	CASSQDRGRSTNEKLFF	TGCGCCAGCAGCCAAGATAGAGGGCGGTCAACTAATGAAAAACTGTTTTTT
TRBJ1-1	once	TRBV4-1	NA	CASSLATQVNTEAFF	TGCGCCAGCAGCCTTGCTACACAGGTAAACACTGAAGCTTTCTTT
TRBJ2-1	NA	TRBV30	TRBD1	CAWSIRDRHYNEQFF	TGTGCCTGGAGTATCCGGGACAGGCATTACAATGAGCAGTTCTTC
TRBJ1-4	NA	TRBV4-1	NA	CASSQDPPGANEKLFF	TGCGCCAGCAGCCAAGATCCCCCAGGGGCTAATGAAAAACTGTTTTTT
TRBJ1-5	once	TRBV28	NA	CASSSIDYTAQHF	TGTGCCAGCAGTTCCATTGACTACACGGCCCAGCATTTT
TRBJ2-2	NA	TRBV18	TRBD1	CASSRNRDREVTGELFF	TGTGCCAGCTCACGTAACCGGGACAGGGAGGTGACCGGGGAGCTGTTTTTT
TRBJ1-6	NA	TRBV5-3	NA	CARTRSPLHF	TGTGCCAGAACTAGGTCACCCCTCCACTTT
TRBJ2-1	NA	TRBV21-1	NA	CASSKVTGEPGTQQGGLLGEQFF	TGTGCCAGCAGCAAAGTTACGGGGGAACCCGGCACGCAACAGGGGGGTTTGCTCGGTGAGCAGTTCTTC
TRBJ1-2	NA	TRBV5-8	NA	CASSRWAYGYTF	TGTGCCAGCAGTCGGTGGGCCTATGGCTACACCTTC
TRBJ1-1	NA	TRBV29-1	TRBD1	CSGRTGGTEAFF	TGCAGCGGAAGGACAGGAGGCACTGAAGCTTTCTTT
TRBJ1-6	NA	TRBV20-1	NA	CSASTLAGGGDNSPLHF	TGCAGTGCTAGTACTCTAGCGGGTGGAGGGGATAATTCACCCCTCCACTTT
TRBJ2-7	NA	TRBV5-1	TRBD1	CASSWDRPYEQYF	TGCGCCAGCAGCTGGGACAGGCCCTACGAGCAGTACTTC
TRBJ2-7	NA	TRBV10-3	NA	CAISTTDLWAGRSSYEQYF	TGTGCCATCAGTACGACGGACCTTTGGGCGGGGCGAAGCTCCTACGAGCAGTACTTC
TRBJ2-5	NA	TRBV19	NA	CASSISRQETQYF	TGTGCCAGTAGTATAAGCCGGCAAGAGACCCAGTACTTC